The 11 T cell receptor beta chains below were found in one sample sequenced in a study of STAT3 mutations in large granular lymphocyte leukemia. Their antigen targets remain unknown. TCRdb's table, derived via immunoSEQ multiplex PCR, lists solely in-frame clones and lacks some. The table includes approximately 25,000 clones, 94% detected once. Study results and limitations: In T-cell large granular lymphocyte leukemia, about half of patients showed multiple immunodominant subclonotypes.

The sample consisted of peripheral blood mononuclear cells. The receptors shown here come from a middle-aged man with T-cell large granular lymphocyte leukemia. Some clones in this sample may be carry-over from other donors' samples.

The rearrangement links TRBV7-2 to TRBJ1-5; D is uncertain. Germline V gives CDR1 SGHTA, CDR2 FQGNSA. V lost 0 bases to trimming and J lost 7 bases, with 7 bases between them. The length of the CDR3 is 13 residues. CDR3 in DNA: TGTGCCAGCAGCTTAGCTTTAGAACAGCCCCAGCATTTT. As protein: CASSLALEQPQHF.

The CDR3 DNA sequence: TGTGCCAGCAGTTACTCGAGAAGGGGGGGCACTGAAGCTTTCTTT. It translates to CASSYSRRGGTEAFF. This chain links TRBV6-5 with TRBJ1-1, with D maybe TRBD1 (6 bases). Trimming left V 0 bases short and J 4 bases short, with 12 bases between. The CDR3 consists of 15 residues. Per the germline V gene, CDR1 is MNHEY and CDR2 is SVGAGI.

This chain links TRBV28 with TRBJ1-4, with TRBD1 identical over 10 bases. In germline, CDR1 is MDHEN, CDR2 SYDVKM. The CDR3 spans 17 residues. With 2 bases clipped from V and 8 bases from J, the junction kept 11 bases outside the gene matches. The CDR3 protein is CASSLPHGTGAEEKLFF. Written as DNA, the CDR3 is TGTGCCAGCAGTTTACCGCATGGGACAGGGGCGGAGGAAAAACTGTTTTTT. Filled out from reference TRBV28 and TRBJ1-4, the complete variable domain reads DVKVTQSSRYLVKRTGEKVFLECVQDMDHENMFWYRQDPGLGLRLIYFSYDVKMKEKGDIPEGYSVSREKKERFSLILESASTNQTSMYLCASSLPHGTGAEEKLFFGSGTQLSVL.

V usage is TRBV27 and J usage is TRBJ1-2, with a tentative D call TRBD1 (5 bases). Trimming removed 0 bases from V and 9 bases from J, with 11 bases in between. CDR1 MNHEY and CDR2 SMNVEV come from the germline V gene (reference sequence). The CDR3 is 13 residues long. The DNA for the CDR3 is TGTGCCAGCAGTTTATCAGGGCAGGGAAGCTACACCTTC. Protein product: CASSLSGQGSYTF.

The rearrangement joins TRBV5-4 to TRBJ1-1; D remains ambiguous. The CDR3 sequence is 15 residues long. Germline V gives CDR1 SGHNT, CDR2 YYREEE (reference sequence). The V and J ends lost 2 bases and 1 base respectively, with 12 bases between them. CDR3 sequence: CASSFGAASNTEAFF. CDR3 DNA sequence: TGTGCCAGCAGCTTCGGAGCGGCATCGAACACTGAAGCTTTCTTT.

The chain joins TRBV19 to TRBJ2-1; D gene uncertain. The CDR3 is 14 amino acids. The V end was cut by 7 bases, the J end by 0 bases, with 10 bases between. Germline CDR1 LNHDA, CDR2 SQIVND (reference sequence). As DNA, the CDR3 is TGTGCCAGTATAAGTAGGGACTCCTACAATGAGCAGTTCTTC. This sequence encodes CASISRDSYNEQFF.

V is TRBV18 and J is TRBJ1-2; 7 bases are a match to TRBD1. With V trimmed by 6 bases and J by 4 bases, 5 bases remained unmatched. CDR3 length: 13 residues. Per the germline V gene, CDR1 is KGHSH and CDR2 is LQKENI. DNA of the CDR3: TGTGCCAGCTCTCCCGGGACAGCCTATGGCTACACCTTC. Translating it yields CASSPGTAYGYTF.

The genes are TRBV2 and TRBJ2-7, with unresolved D. Germline V gene lookup returns CDR1 SNHLY and CDR2 FYNNEI. Trimming took 3 bases from V and 3 from J, leaving 6 bases between them. The CDR3 contains 12 residues. The CDR3 nucleotides are TGTGCCAGCAGTGACCACTTCTACGAGCAGTACTTC. Protein product: CASSDHFYEQYF.

The chain joins TRBV19 to TRBJ1-4; D remains unclear. The V end lost 2 bases, the J end lost 7 bases, and 11 bases lay between the germline ends. The CDR3 is made up of 14 amino acids. Per germline, CDR1 LNHDA and CDR2 SQIVND (reference sequence). CDR3 coding DNA: TGTGCCAGTAGTATATTCGGAGACCCTGAAAAACTGTTTTTT. Encoded protein: CASSIFGDPEKLFF.

The chain carries TRBV19 and TRBJ1-3; D might be TRBD1 (5 bases). Germline assignment: CDR1 LNHDA and CDR2 SQIVND (reference sequence). Trimming took 5 bases from V and 0 from J, leaving 14 bases between them. This CDR3 has 16 amino acids. CDR3 amino acids: CASSSTGARSGNTIYF. CDR3 DNA: TGTGCCAGTAGTTCTACAGGAGCCCGCTCTGGAAACACCATATATTTT.

The CDR3 DNA sequence: TGTGCCAGCTCCCCAGCCACCGGGACAGGGGGCAACGAGCAGTACTTC. Translation gives CASSPATGTGGNEQYF. The chain recombines TRBV18 with TRBJ2-7; 12 bases align to TRBD1. Unmatched junction bases numbered 11, after V lost 6 bases and J lost 5 bases. The CDR3 contains 16 residues. From germline, CDR1 is KGHSH and CDR2 LQKENI. The full variable domain, its missing parts supplied by reference TRBV18 and TRBJ2-7, is NAGVMQNPRHLVRRRGQEARLRCSPMKGHSHVYWYRQLPEEGLKFMVYLQKENIIDESGMPKERFSAEFPKEGPSILRIQQVVRGDSAAYFCASSPATGTGGNEQYFGPGTRLTVT.